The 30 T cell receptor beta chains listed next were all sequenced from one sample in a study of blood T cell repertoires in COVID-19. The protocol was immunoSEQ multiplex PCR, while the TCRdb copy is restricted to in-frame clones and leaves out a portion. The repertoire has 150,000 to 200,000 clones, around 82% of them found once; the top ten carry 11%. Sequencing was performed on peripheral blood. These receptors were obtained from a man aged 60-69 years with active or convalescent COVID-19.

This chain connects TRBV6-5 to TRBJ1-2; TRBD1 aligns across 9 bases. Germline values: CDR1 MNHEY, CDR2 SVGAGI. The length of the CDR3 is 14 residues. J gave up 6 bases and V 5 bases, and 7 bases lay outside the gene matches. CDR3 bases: TGTGCCAGCAGTAGACAGGGGGAAGGACATGGCTACACCTTC. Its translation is CASSRQGEGHGYTF.

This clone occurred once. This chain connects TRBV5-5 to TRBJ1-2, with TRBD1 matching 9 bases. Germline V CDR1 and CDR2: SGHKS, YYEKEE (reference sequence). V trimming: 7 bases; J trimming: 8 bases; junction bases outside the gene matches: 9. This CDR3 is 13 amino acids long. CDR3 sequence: CASSPRDRVGYTF. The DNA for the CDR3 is TGTGCCAGCTCCCCCAGGGACAGGGTCGGCTACACCTTC.

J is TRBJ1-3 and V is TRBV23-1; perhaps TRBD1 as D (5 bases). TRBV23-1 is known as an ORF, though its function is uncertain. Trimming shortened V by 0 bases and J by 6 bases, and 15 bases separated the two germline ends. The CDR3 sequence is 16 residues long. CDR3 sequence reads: CASSQSRNRWVNTIYF. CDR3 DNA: TGCGCCAGCAGTCAATCCCGGAACAGGTGGGTAAACACCATATATTTT.

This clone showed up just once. CDR3 sequence: CASSPSQGASSYNEQFF. CDR3 DNA: TGTGCCAGCAGCCCATCGCAGGGGGCGAGCTCCTACAATGAGCAGTTCTTC. The genes are TRBV9 and TRBJ2-1; 8 bases align to TRBD1. The CDR3 has 17 residues. Germline trimming cut 4 bases from V and 0 bases from J; bases unmatched to any gene: 9. Germline lookup yields CDR1 SGDLS and CDR2 YYNGEE.

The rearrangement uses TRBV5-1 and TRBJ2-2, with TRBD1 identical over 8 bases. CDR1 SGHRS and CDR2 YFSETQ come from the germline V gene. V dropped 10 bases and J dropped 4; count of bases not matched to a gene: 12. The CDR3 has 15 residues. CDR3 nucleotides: TGCGCCTGTCTTAAGACAGGGGAGGCCACCGGGGAGCTGTTTTTT. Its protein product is CACLKTGEATGELFF.

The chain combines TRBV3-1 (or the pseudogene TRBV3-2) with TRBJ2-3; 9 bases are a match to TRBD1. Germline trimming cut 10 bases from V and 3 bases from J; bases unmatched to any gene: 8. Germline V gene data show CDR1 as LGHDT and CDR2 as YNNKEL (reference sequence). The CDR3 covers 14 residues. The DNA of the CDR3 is TGTGCCACGTCTCGGGACAGGGTTACAGATACGCAGTATTTT. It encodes CATSRDRVTDTQYF.

CDR3 sequence (DNA): TGCGCCAGCAGCTTGGGACAGGCAGCACAACTCACTGAAGCTTTCTTT. Its protein is CASSLGQAAQLTEAFF. V and J are TRBV5-1 and TRBJ1-1, with D perhaps TRBD1 (6 bases). Germline V gives CDR1 SGHRS, CDR2 YFSETQ. Between the trimmed V and J ends, which lost 0 bases and 4 bases, there was a span of 16 bases. CDR3 length equals 16 residues. Looking up the rest from reference TRBV5-1 and TRBJ1-1 gives the full variable domain: KAGVTQTPRYLIKTRGQQVTLSCSPISGHRSVSWYQQTPGQGLQFLFEYFSETQRNKGNFPGRFSGRQFSNSRSEMNVSTLELGDSALYLCASSLGQAAQLTEAFFGQGTRLTVV.

The CDR3 here is CASKAGSGGPLHF. DNA for the CDR3: TGTGCCAGTAAGGCCGGGTCCGGCGGGCCCCTCCACTTT. The chain carries TRBV19 and TRBJ1-6; D not certain. This CDR3 comprises 13 residues. Trimming left V 7 bases short and J 13 bases short, with 17 bases between. Germline loops: CDR1 LNHDA, CDR2 SQIVND (reference sequence).

In DNA form, the CDR3 reads TGCGCCAGCAGCCCCACACAGGGATTGAACACTGAAGCTTTCTTT. Protein sequence: CASSPTQGLNTEAFF. The chain couples TRBV5-1 to TRBJ1-1; possible D gene TRBD1, 6 bases. The CDR3 loop spans 15 amino acids. CDR1 is SGHRS, CDR2 YFSETQ, per germline. Trimming removed 4 bases at V and 0 bases at J, with 13 bases between.

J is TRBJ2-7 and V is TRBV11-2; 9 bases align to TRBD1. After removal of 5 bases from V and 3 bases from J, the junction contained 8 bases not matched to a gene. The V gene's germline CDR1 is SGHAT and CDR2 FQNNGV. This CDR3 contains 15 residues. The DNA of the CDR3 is TGTGCCAGCAGCCCCCGGGGGACAGGGAGCTACGAGCAGTACTTC. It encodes CASSPRGTGSYEQYF.

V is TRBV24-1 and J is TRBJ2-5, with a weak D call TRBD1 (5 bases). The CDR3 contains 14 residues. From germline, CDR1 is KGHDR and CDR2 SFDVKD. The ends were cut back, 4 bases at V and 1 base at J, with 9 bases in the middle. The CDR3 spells CATSDPGAQETQYF. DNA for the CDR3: TGTGCCACCAGTGACCCTGGGGCCCAAGAGACCCAGTACTTC.

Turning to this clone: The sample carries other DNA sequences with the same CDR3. For the CDR3, the DNA is TGTGCCAGCAGTCCGACAGGGGGCTATGGCTACACCTTC. Translating gives CASSPTGGYGYTF. The chain recombines TRBV27 with TRBJ1-2, with TRBD1 matching over 9 bases. Per the germline V gene, CDR1 is MNHEY and CDR2 is SMNVEV (reference sequence). Trimming cost V 5 bases and J 4 bases; bases outside gene matches: 2. The CDR3 sequence is 13 residues long.

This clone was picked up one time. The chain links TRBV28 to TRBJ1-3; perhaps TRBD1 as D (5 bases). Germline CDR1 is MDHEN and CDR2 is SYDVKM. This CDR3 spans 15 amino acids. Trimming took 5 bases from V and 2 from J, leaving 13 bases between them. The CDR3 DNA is TGTGCCAGCAGTCCCTGGGGGGGGGCTGGAAACACCATATATTTT. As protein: CASSPWGGAGNTIYF.

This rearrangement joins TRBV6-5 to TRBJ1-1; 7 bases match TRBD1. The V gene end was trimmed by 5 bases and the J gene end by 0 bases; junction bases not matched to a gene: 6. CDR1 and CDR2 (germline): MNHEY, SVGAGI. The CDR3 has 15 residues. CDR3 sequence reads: CASSTQQGLNTEAFF. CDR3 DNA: TGTGCCAGCAGTACCCAACAGGGGTTGAACACTGAAGCTTTCTTT.

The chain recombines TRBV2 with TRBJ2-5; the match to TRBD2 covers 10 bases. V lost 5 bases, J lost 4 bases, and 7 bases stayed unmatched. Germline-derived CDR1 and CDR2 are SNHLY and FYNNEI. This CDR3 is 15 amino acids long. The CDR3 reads CASSLAGVDGETQYF. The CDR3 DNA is TGTGCCAGCAGTCTAGCGGGAGTTGATGGAGAGACCCAGTACTTC.

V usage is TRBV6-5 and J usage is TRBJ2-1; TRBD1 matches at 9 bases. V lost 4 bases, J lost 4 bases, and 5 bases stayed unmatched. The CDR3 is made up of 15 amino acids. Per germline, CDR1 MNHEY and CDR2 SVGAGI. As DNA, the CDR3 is TGTGCCAGCAGTTTCCGGGACAGGGCTTACAATGAGCAGTTCTTC. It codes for CASSFRDRAYNEQFF.

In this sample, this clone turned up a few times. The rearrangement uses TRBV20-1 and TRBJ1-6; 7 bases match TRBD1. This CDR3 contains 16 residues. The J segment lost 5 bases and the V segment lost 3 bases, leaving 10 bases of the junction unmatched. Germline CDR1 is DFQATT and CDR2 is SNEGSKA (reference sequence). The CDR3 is CSASREGQANNSPLHF. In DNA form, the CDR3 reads TGCAGTGCTAGTAGGGAAGGACAGGCCAATAATTCACCCCTCCACTTT.

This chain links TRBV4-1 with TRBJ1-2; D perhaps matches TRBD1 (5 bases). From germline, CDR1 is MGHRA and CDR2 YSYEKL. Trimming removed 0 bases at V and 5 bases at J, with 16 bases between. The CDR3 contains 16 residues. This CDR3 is CASSQEDFGTEYGYTF. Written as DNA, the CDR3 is TGCGCCAGCAGCCAAGAAGATTTCGGGACTGAATATGGCTACACCTTC.

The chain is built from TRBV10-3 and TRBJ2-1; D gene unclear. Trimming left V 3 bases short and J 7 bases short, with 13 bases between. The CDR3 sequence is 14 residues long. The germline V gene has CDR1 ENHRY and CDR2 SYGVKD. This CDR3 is CAISESLGLNEQFF. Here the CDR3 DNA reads TGTGCCATCAGTGAAAGTCTTGGGCTAAATGAGCAGTTCTTC.

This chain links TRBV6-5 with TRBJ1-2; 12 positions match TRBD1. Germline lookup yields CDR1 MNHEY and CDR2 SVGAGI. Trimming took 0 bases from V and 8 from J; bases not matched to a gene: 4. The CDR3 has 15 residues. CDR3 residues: CASSYSGQGARGYTF. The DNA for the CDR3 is TGTGCCAGCAGTTACTCGGGACAGGGGGCGCGAGGCTACACCTTC.

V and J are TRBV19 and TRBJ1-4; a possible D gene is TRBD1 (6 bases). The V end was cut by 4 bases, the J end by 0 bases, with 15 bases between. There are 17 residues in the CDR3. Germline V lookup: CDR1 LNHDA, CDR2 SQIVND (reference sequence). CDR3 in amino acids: CASSNRALIATNEKLFF. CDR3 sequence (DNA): TGTGCCAGTAGTAACAGGGCCCTGATTGCAACTAATGAAAAACTGTTTTTT. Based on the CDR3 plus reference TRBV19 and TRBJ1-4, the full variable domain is DGGITQSPKYLFRKEGQNVTLSCEQNLNHDAMYWYRQDPGQGLRLIYYSQIVNDFQKGDIAEGYSVSREKKESFPLTVTSAQKNPTAFYLCASSNRALIATNEKLFFGSGTQLSVL.

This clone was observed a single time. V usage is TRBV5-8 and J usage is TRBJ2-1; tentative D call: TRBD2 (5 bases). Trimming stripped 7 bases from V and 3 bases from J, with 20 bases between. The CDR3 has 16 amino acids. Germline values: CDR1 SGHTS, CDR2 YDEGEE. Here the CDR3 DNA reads TGTGCCAGCCCAGCTGCGGTCGCTAGCTTCTACAATGAGCAGTTCTTC. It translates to CASPAAVASFYNEQFF.

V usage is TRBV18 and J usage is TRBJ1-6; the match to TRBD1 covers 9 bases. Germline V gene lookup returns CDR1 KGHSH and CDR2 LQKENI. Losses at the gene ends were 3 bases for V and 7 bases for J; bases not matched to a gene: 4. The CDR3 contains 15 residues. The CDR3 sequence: CASSPSTGGNSPLHF. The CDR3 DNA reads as TGTGCCAGCTCACCCTCGACAGGGGGAAATTCACCCCTCCACTTT.

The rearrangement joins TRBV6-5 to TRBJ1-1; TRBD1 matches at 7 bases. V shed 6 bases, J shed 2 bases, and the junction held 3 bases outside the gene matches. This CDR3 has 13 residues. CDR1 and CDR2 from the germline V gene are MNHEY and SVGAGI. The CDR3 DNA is TGTGCCAGCAGAGGACAGGCAAACACTGAAGCTTTCTTT. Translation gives CASRGQANTEAFF.

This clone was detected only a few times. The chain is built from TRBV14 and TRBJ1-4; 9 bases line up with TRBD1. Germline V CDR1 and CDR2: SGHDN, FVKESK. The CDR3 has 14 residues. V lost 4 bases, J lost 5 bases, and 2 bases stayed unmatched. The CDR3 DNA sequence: TGTGCCAGCAGCCGGGACAGGGTAAATGAAAAACTGTTTTTT. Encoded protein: CASSRDRVNEKLFF. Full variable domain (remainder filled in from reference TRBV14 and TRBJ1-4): EAGVTQFPSHSVIEKGQTVTLRCDPISGHDNLYWYRRVMGKEIKFLLHFVKESKQDESGMPNNRFLAERTGGTYSTLKVQPAELEDSGVYFCASSRDRVNEKLFFGSGTQLSVL.

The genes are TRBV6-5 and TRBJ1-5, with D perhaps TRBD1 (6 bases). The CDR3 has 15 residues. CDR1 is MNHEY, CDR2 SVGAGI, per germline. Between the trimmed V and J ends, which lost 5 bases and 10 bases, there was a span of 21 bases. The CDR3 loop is CASSPTRGGKGPQHF. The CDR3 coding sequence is TGTGCCAGCAGTCCGACTAGGGGGGGAAAGGGACCCCAGCATTTT.

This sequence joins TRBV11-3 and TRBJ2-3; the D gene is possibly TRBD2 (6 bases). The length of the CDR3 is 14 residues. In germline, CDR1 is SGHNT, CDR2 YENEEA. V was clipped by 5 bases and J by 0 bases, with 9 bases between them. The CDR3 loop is CASSRDSSTDTQYF. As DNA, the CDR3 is TGTGCCAGCAGCCGGGACTCTAGCACAGATACGCAGTATTTT. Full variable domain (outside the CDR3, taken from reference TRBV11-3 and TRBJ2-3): EAGVVQSPRYKIIEKKQPVAFWCNPISGHNTLYWYLQNLGQGPELLIRYENEEAVDDSQLPKDRFSAERLKGVDSTLKIQPAELGDSAVYLCASSRDSSTDTQYFGPGTRLTVL.

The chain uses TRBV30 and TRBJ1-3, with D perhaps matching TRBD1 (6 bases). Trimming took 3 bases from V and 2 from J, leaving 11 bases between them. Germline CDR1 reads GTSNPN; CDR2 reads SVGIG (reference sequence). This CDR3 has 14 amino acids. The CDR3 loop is CAWSPTGTGNTIYF. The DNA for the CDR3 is TGTGCCTGGAGCCCCACAGGGACTGGAAACACCATATATTTT.

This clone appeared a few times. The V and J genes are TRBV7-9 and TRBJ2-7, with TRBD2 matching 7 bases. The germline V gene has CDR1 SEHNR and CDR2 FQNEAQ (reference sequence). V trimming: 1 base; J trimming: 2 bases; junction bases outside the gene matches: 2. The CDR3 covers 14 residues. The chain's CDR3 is CASSLGAGAYEQYF. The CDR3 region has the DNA TGTGCCAGCAGCTTAGGGGCGGGGGCCTACGAGCAGTACTTC.

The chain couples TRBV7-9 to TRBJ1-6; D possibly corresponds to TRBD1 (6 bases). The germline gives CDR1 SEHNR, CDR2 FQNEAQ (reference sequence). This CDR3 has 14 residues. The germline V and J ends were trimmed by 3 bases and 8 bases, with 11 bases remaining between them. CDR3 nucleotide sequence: TGTGCCAGCAGCTTGTCGAACAGGGATTCACCCCTCCACTTT. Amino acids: CASSLSNRDSPLHF.